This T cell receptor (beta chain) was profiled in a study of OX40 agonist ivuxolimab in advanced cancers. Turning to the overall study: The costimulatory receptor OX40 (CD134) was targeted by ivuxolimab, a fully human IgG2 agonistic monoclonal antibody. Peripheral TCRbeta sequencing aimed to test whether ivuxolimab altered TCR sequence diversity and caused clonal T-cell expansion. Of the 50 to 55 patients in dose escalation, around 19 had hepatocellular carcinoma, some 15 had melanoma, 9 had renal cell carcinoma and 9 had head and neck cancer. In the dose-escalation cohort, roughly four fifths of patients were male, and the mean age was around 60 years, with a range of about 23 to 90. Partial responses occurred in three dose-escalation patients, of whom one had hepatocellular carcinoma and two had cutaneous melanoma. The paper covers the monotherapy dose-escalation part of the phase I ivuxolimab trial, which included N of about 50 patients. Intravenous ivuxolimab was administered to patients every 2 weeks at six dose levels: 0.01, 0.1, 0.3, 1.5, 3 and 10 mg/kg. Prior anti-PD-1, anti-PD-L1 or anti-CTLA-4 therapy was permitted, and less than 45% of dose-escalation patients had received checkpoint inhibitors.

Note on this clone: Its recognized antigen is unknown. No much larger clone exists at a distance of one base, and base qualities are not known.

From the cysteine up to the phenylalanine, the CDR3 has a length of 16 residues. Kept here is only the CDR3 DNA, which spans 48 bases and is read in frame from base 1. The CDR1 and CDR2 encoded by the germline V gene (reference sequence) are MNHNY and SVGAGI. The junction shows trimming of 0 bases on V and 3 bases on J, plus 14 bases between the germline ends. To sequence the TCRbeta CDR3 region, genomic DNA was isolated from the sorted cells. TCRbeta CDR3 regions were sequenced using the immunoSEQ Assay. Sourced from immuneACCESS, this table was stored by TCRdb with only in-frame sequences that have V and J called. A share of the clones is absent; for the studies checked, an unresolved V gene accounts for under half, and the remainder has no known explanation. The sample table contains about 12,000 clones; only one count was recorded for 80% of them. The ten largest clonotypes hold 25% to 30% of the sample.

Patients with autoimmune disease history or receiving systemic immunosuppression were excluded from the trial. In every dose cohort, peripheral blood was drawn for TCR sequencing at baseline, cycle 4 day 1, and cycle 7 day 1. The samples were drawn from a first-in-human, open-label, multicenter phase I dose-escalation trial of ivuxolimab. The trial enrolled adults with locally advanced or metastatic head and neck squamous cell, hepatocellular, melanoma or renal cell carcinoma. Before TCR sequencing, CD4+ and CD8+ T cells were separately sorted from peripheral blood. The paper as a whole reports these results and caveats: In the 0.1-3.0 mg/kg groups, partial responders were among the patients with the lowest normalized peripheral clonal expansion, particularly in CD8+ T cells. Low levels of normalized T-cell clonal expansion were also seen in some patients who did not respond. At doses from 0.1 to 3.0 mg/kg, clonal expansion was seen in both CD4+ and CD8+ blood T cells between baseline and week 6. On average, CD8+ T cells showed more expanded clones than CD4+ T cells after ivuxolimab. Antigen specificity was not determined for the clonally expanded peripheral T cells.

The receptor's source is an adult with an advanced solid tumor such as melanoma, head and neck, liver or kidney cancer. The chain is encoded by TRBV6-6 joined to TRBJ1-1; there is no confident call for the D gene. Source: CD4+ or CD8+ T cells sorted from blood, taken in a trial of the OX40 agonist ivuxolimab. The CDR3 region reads CASSYSREGWDTEAFF. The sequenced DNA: TGTGCCAGCAGTTACTCGAGGGAGGGTTGGGACACTGAAGCTTTCTTT.